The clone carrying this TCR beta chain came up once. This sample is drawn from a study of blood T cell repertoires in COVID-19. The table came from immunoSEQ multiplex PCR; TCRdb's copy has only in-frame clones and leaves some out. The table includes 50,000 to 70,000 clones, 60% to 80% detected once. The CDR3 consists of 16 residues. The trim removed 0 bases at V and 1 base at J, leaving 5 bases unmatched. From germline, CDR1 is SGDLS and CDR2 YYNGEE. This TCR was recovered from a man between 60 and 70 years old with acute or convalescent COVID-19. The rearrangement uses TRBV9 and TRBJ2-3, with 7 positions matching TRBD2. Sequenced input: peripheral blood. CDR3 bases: TGTGCCAGCAGCGTAGGGGGCGGGGGAGGCACAGATACGCAGTATTTT. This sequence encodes CASSVGGGGGTDTQYF.